This TCR beta chain originates from a study of blood T cell repertoires in COVID-19. In the study overall: Samples came from the United States, Italy and Spain, spanning acute and convalescent COVID-19. In each case, the material was cDNA or gDNA derived from T cells, B-cell-depleted T cells, or PBMCs.

Per the original methods: Reference gene primer amplification gave estimated nucleated cell counts. The method was immunoSEQ multiplex PCR; TCRdb's version includes in-frame clones alone and lacks a portion of them. Clonal size and the V and J genes are those of that table, whereas D and trimming came from the DNA. The profile shows 150,000 or so clones, 85% to 95% of them singletons. CDR1 LNHDA and CDR2 SQIVND come from the germline V gene (reference sequence). The J segment lost 13 bases and the V segment lost 3 bases, leaving 14 bases of the junction unmatched. The CDR3 loop spans 16 amino acids. The sequence came from a woman between 45 and 60 years old with acute or convalescent COVID-19. The gene calls are TRBV19 and TRBJ1-6, with TRBD1 matching over 8 bases. The source material was peripheral blood. The CDR3 DNA reads as TGTGCCAGTAGTATTACAGGGGGGGGTGGAATTCCTCCCCTCCACTTT. Translation gives CASSITGGGGIPPLHF.